This T cell receptor beta chain was retrieved from a study of blood T cells in healthy people across ages. Study-wide background: Template switching caught about one barcoded beta molecule for each two T cells.

The study's findings and limits: A strong correlation was found between TCR beta diversity and the percentage of naive T cells.

For the second PCR, which ran for 7 to 11 cycles, a sample-barcoded 5' primer and a J-beta primer mix were used. TCRdb re-called the 5' RACE reads through MiXCR, storing one row per CDR3 protein. The sample gives around 2 million distinct CDR3 sequences, roughly two fifths of which show up once; 23% is in the top ten. The CDR3 is made up of 13 amino acids. Trimming took 0 bases from V and 6 from J; bases not matched to a gene: 2. Germline CDR1 and CDR2: LGHDT and YNNKEL (reference sequence). This clonotype has more than one count but fewer than ten. Its cognate antigen is unknown. Donors each provided ten milliliters of peripheral blood.

The sequencing sample was made of blood. The sequence came from a human donor in good health. The chain is built from TRBV3-1 and TRBJ2-7, with 7 bases that match TRBD1. CDR3 nucleotide sequence: TGTGCCAGCAGCCAAGACGACAGGGCCGAGCAGTACTTC. This encodes CASSQDDRAEQYF.